This T cell receptor beta chain was found in a study of T cells in Graves' hyperthyroidism and ophthalmopathy. This CDR3 spans 14 amino acids. Trimming shortened V by 3 bases and J by 5 bases, and 11 bases separated the two germline ends. The germline CDR1 and CDR2 sequences are SGHRS and YFSETQ. From RNA transcripts, TCR beta CDR3 regions were amplified. The primer set for the first-round RT-PCR of the TCR CDR3 was HTBI. Each CDR3 protein gets one entry after TCRdb re-called the multiplex PCR reads with MiXCR. The sample consists of a few hundred thousand distinct CDR3 sequences, nearly 15% of them appearing once. Exclusions: uncontrolled infection, other autoimmune disease, pregnancy, lactation. At least ten counts were recorded for this clonotype.

This TCR derives from a woman between 55 and 75 years old with Graves' ophthalmopathy. The sequencing sample was made of blood. V usage is TRBV5-1 and J usage is TRBJ2-2; D uncertain. CDR3 sequence (DNA): TGCGCCAGCAGCTCGGGCCAGGTGACCGGGGAGCTGTTTTTT. Residues: CASSSGQVTGELFF.